The 20 T cell receptor beta chains reported below all come from one sample, sequenced in a study of tumor-infiltrating lymphocytes in primary liver carcinoma. Co-extraction of RNA and DNA was performed on about 19-33 mg of unsorted bulk tissue. TCR beta cDNA was made from approximately 500 ng total RNA with a constant-region primer. Sequencing libraries for TCR beta derived from three nested multiplex PCR rounds that used slightly modified ARM-PCR. TRBV1-TRBV30 forward primers and a C-beta reverse primer were used in the first two PCR rounds, which each ran for about 11 cycles. Each CDR3 protein gets one entry after TCRdb re-called the multiplex PCR reads with MiXCR. Of some 94,000 distinct CDR3 sequences in the sample, 55% to 70% were seen once. The sample consisted of liver tumor tissue from sampling region 5. Subset of the sample: tumor region T5, tumor centre. All receptors derive from a woman aged 60-75 years with primary liver carcinoma and hepatitis B virus infection.

This clonotype was seen at least ten times. The chain joins TRBV28 to TRBJ1-2; D gene ambiguous. The CDR3 is made up of 12 amino acids. The V gene's germline CDR1 is MDHEN and CDR2 SYDVKM. V was pared by 6 bases and J by 2 bases, with 7 bases between. The CDR3 sequence is CASSLGNYGYTF. As DNA, the CDR3 is TGTGCCAGCAGCCTGGGGAACTATGGCTACACCTTC.

About this clonotype itself: This may come from a read error, since a much larger clone is one base off. The CDR3 reads CASSSSGASNEKLFF. The DNA of the CDR3 is TGTGCCAGCAGTAGCTCCGGGGCCAGCAATGAAAAACTGTTTTTT. This chain connects TRBV28 to TRBJ1-4, with D possibly being TRBD1 (5 bases). The CDR3 is made up of 15 amino acids. Germline V gene sequence: CDR1 MDHEN, CDR2 SYDVKM. The V end was cut by 5 bases, the J end by 5 bases, with 15 bases between.

In the case of this clonotype: Mismatch with germline at one junction end may stem from a read error. The chain carries TRBV11-2 and TRBJ1-1; no definite D call. This CDR3 region has 14 residues. Germline CDR1 is SGHAT and CDR2 is FQNNGV. The CDR3 sequence is CASSLAGRRTESFF. The CDR3 bases are TGTGCCAGCAGCTTAGCAGGCAGGAGGACTGAATCTTTCTTT. The full variable domain, completed using reference TRBV11-2 and TRBJ1-1, is EAGVAQSPRYKIIEKRQSVAFWCNPISGHATLYWYQQILGQGPKLLIQFQNNGVVDDSQLPKDRFSAERLKGVDSTLKIQPAKLEDSAVYLCASSLAGRRTESFFGQGTRLTVV.

To note about this clonotype: At one end, the junction sequence differs from germline, possibly due to a read error. The gene calls are TRBV11-3 and TRBJ1-4; D is unclear. The CDR3 runs 14 residues. Germline CDR1 reads SGHNT; CDR2 reads YENEEA. CDR3 nucleotides: TGTGCCAACAGCCGTCGTGCCTCTGACGGAAAACTGTTTTTT. Protein: CANSRRASDGKLFF.

About this clonotype: One end of the junction fails to match germline, which may point to a read error. The chain combines TRBV30 with TRBJ2-1, with D uncertain. The CDR3 contains 12 residues. CDR1 and CDR2 (germline): GTSNPN, SVGIG (reference sequence). The CDR3 reads CAWSVFVGEQFF. CDR3 bases: TGTGCATGGAGTGTCTTCGTAGGTGAGCAGTTCTTC.

Notes on this clonotype: One end of the junction fails to match germline, which may point to a read error. The CDR3 loop reads CAWSVGSGGSDTQYF. CDR3 nucleotide sequence: TGTGCCTGGAGTGTGGGTAGCGGGGGATCAGATACGCAGTATTTC. The chain joins TRBV30 to TRBJ2-3, with 9 bases aligning to TRBD2. In germline, CDR1 is GTSNPN, CDR2 SVGIG (reference sequence). The CDR3 spans 15 residues.

This chain joins TRBV29-1 and TRBJ1-1; no reliable D call. Germline CDR1 SQVTM, CDR2 ANQGSEA. The CDR3 is 14 residues long. The CDR3 sequence: CRLEQSGGRTEAFF. In DNA form, the CDR3 reads TGCAGGCTTGAACAATCGGGTGGAAGGACTGAAGCTTTCTTT.

Of note for this clonotype: It may be a read error: a sequence one base away is much more abundant. The rearrangement joins TRBV28 to TRBJ1-5; 11 nucleotides agree with TRBD1. This CDR3 contains 16 residues. The germline CDR1 and CDR2 sequences are MDHEN and SYDVKM. CDR3 sequence reads: CPSSLWRTGGGQPQHF. DNA of the CDR3: TGTCCCAGCAGTTTATGGCGGACAGGGGGCGGGCAGCCCCAGCATTTT.

This clonotype has more than one count but fewer than ten. A much larger clone lies a single base off, so this may be a read error. V and J are TRBV6-1 and TRBJ2-7; 12 positions match TRBD2. Germline CDR1 is MNHNS and CDR2 is SASEGT. Trimming removed 4 bases from V and 3 bases from J; junction bases left unmatched: 4. The CDR3 sequence is 15 residues long. This CDR3 is CASSAPSGRVYEQYF. In nucleotides, the CDR3 is TGTGCCAGCAGTGCCCCTAGCGGGAGGGTCTACGAGCAGTACTTC.

This clonotype was counted many times. This chain uses TRBV6-6 with TRBJ1-5; no definite D call. The CDR3 spans 14 residues. Trimming stripped 10 bases from V and 9 bases from J, with 22 bases between. CDR1 is MNHNY and CDR2 is SVGAGI in the germline V gene (reference sequence). CDR3 coding DNA: TGTGCCACCAAGAAGGGCCCTGGGTCGTGGCCCCAGCATTTT. It yields the protein CATKKGPGSWPQHF.

Turning to this clonotype: A read error may produce the germline difference seen at one junction end. The rearrangement joins TRBV6-5 to TRBJ1-6; D is uncertain. The CDR3 sequence is 14 residues long. Germline CDR1 MNHEY, CDR2 SVGAGI. CDR3 nucleotides: TGTGGCAGCAATTACGGAAGCTATAATTCACCCCTCCACTTT. Protein sequence: CGSNYGSYNSPLHF.

As regards this clonotype: Relative to the germline gene, one junction end is altered; a read error may explain this. This chain joins TRBV6-5 and TRBJ1-2; the D is unclear. Germline V gives CDR1 MNHEY, CDR2 SVGAGI. The CDR3 contains 13 residues. In DNA, the CDR3 is TGTGCCAGCAGCCTAACATCTACCTATGGCTGCACCTTC. Residues: CASSLTSTYGCTF.

This clonotype was seen at least ten times. The chain is built from TRBV25-1 and TRBJ1-1; TRBD1 might be the D (5 bases). This CDR3 is built from 14 residues. V gave up 3 bases and J gave up 5 bases, with 13 bases separating them. Germline V gene lookup returns CDR1 MGHDK and CDR2 SYGVNS. CDR3: CASSDRAAGTEAFF. The CDR3, as DNA: TGTGCCAGCAGTGACAGGGCAGCGGGAACTGAAGCTTTCTTT.

The V call is TRBV11-1, the J call TRBJ2-7; possible D gene TRBD2, 6 bases. Trimming stripped 5 bases from V and 6 bases from J, with 20 bases between. Germline CDR1 and CDR2: SGHAT and FQDESV (reference sequence). The CDR3 is made up of 15 amino acids. The CDR3 is CASSPRAAGLREQYF. The CDR3 region has the DNA TGTGCCAGCAGCCCACGAGCAGCAGGACTACGCGAGCAGTACTTC.

This chain connects TRBV5-1 to TRBJ2-3; the match to TRBD1 covers 8 bases. The germline CDR1 and CDR2 sequences are SGHRS and YFSETQ. J was trimmed by 4 bases and V by 0 bases; bases with no gene match: 7. CDR3 length: 16 residues. The CDR3 nucleotides read TGCGCCAGCAGCTTGGGTGGGACAGGCTACGCAGATACGCAGTATTTT. It encodes CASSLGGTGYADTQYF.

Only a few counts were recorded for this clonotype. A much bigger clone sits one base away, suggesting this may be a read error. Since the CDR3 does not end with the conserved phenylalanine or tryptophan, this likely comes from a read error. V gene TRBV29-1 combines with J gene TRBJ2-7; D is perhaps TRBD1 (6 bases). Germline loops: CDR1 SQVTM, CDR2 ANQGSEA. There are 13 residues in the CDR3. Trimming cost V 6 bases and J 3 bases, with 15 bases left between them. CDR3 protein: CSVTGQEFYEQYS. The CDR3 region has the DNA TGCAGCGTAACGGGACAAGAATTCTACGAGCAGTACTCC.

A note on this clonotype: Given the absence of the conserved phenylalanine or tryptophan at the CDR3 end, a read error is likely. The chain links TRBV6-5 to TRBJ2-5; no clear D gene. Per germline, CDR1 MNHEY and CDR2 SVGAGI. The CDR3 runs to 12 residues. V lost 6 bases to trimming and J lost 5 bases, with 10 bases between them. The CDR3 is CASRGPSETQYS. CDR3 nucleotides: TGTGCCAGCAGAGGCCCATCGGAGACCCAGTACTCC.

This clonotype was counted at least ten times. The gene calls are TRBV6-1 and TRBJ2-5; D may be TRBD1 or TRBD2 (6 bases each). Germline V gene sequence: CDR1 MNHNS, CDR2 SASEGT. This CDR3 comprises 15 residues. Trimming took 4 bases from V and 1 from J, leaving 13 bases between them. The CDR3 sequence: CASSVQGGAQETQYF. In DNA, the CDR3 is TGTGCCAGCAGTGTACAGGGAGGAGCCCAAGAGACCCAGTACTTC.

Details on this clonotype: Being one base from a much bigger clone, this may be a read error. This chain uses TRBV7-8 with TRBJ1-3, with D uncertain. Germline V CDR1 and CDR2: SGHVS, FQNEAQ. The CDR3 is 16 residues long. The CDR3 spells CARSLGSFDSGNTIYF. DNA for the CDR3: TGTGCCCGCAGCTTAGGGAGCTTCGACTCTGGAAACACCATATATTTT.

As to this clonotype: Possible read error: a much larger clone is one base away. The V gene is TRBV28, the J gene TRBJ2-7, with D perhaps matching TRBD1 or TRBD2 (6 bases each). The CDR3 is 14 residues long. The germline CDR1 and CDR2 sequences are MDHEN and SYDVKM. CDR3 in amino acids: CASIWGAHPYEQHF. In DNA form, the CDR3 reads TGTGCCAGTATTTGGGGGGCCCATCCCTACGAGCAGCACTTC.